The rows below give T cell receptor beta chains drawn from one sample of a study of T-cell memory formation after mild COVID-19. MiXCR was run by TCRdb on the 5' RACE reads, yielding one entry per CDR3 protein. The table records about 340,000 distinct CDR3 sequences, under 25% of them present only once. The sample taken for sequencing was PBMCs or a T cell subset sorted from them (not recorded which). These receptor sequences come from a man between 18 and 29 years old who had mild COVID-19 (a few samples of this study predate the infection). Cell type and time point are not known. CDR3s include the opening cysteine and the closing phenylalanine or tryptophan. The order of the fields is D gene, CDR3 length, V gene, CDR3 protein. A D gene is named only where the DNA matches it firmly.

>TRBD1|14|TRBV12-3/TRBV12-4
CASGDGDRVYEQYF
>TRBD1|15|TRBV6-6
CASSRPGQENEKLFF
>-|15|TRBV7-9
CASRPPAVNTGELFF
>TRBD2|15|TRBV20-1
CSARDPRTSADTQYF
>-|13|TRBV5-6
CASSQSGLGTQYF
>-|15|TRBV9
CASSEGDMRGEKLFF
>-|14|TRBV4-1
CASSQRDGAYEQYF
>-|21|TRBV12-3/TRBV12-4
CASSLIRGRGLLASRTYEQYF
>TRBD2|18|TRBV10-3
CAISDLAGGSPSYNEQFF
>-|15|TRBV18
CASSPPEATNEKLFF
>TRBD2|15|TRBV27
CASSFGLVDPGELFF
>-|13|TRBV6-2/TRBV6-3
CASKRDGDQPQHF
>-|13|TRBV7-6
CASSLGEGFEAFF
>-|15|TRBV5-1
CASSLDPPRDEKLFF
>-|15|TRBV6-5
CASSYSIGLEETQYF
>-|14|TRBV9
CASRSGRGPGELFF
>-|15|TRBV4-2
CASSLTRLNQETQYF
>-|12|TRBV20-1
CSVQGNTGELFF
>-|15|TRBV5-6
CASSGRPTYNEKLFF
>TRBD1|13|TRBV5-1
CASSKGQAGELFF
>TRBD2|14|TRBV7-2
CASTPGLAFNEQFF
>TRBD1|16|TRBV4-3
CASSRRDSQNTGELFF
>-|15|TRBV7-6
CASSLAQQESYEQYF
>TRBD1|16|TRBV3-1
CASGSLRGRGGNTIYF
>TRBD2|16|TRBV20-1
CSARTSGGTNTGELFF
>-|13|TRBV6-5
CASSWDTQETQYF
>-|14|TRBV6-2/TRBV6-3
CASTLGGVRAEQFF
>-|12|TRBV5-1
CASSSQYNEQFF
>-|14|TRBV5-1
CASSLVEVVTEAFF
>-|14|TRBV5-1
CASRPGTSTDTQYF
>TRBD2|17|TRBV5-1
CASSSGTSGGAWHEQFF
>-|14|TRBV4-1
CASSQGGTDTEAFF
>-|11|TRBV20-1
CSATYNTEAFF
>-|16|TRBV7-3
CASSPSGTSGANVLTF
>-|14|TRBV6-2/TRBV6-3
CASKSVIGSYEQYF
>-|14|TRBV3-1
CASSQGGTQETQYF
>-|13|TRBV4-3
CASSQETWDTQYF
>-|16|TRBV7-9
CASSGPGPWGTGELFF
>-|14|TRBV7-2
CASSLPYGHNEQFF
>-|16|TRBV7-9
CASSPPVSGSTDTQYF
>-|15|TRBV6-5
CASSYRGRDTDTQYF
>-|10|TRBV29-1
CSADSYGYTF
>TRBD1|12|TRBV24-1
CATSPQGIEQFF
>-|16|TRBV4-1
CASSSPPAGVNYGYTF
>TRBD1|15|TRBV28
CASSSNRGPPDTQYF
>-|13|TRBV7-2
CASSPRLEGIQYF